This record covers a single T cell receptor beta chain. Other DNA sequences in this specimen translate into the identical CDR3. Recruits, aged roughly 18 to 89 years, lived in 24 US areas. Clinical histories supplied by participants themselves formed the basis of cohort assignment. The data originate from a study of blood T cell repertoires in COVID-19. Study context: Nucleic acid was either cDNA or gDNA, and it came from T cells, B-cell-depleted T cells, or PBMCs.

The authors' processing: The assay estimated nucleated cells by amplifying reference gene primers. Produced via immunoSEQ multiplex PCR; TCRdb's table is partial and in-frame only. The V and J calls and clone size were taken over from that table, and D and trimming were inferred from the DNA. Of 250,000 or so clones in the sample, 80% to 90% were seen once. V dropped 3 bases and J dropped 1 base, with 6 bases sitting between them. The CDR3 is 13 amino acids. This receptor was identified in a woman aged 50 to 60 who had been exposed to COVID-19. Sequenced input: PBMCs or T cells enriched from blood (not recorded which). V and J are TRBV12-3 or TRBV12-4 and TRBJ1-1; possibly TRBD1 for D (5 bases). The CDR3 DNA reads as TGTGCCAGCAGTTTGGGGCCGAACACTGAAGCTTTCTTT. Encoded protein: CASSLGPNTEAFF.